Listed here are 4 T cell receptor beta chains from one sample, sequenced in a study of response to subunit inactivated influenza vaccine. TCRdb itself ran the RT-PCR reads through MiXCR, one entry per CDR3 protein. Seen here are 300,000 to 350,000 distinct CDR3 sequences, roughly 20% observed once, and the top ten hold about a tenth. Sequencing was performed on PBMCs from blood, taken about 19 months after vaccination. The receptors here all came from a man in his fifties or sixties who received an inactivated influenza vaccine.

This clonotype showed up just a few times. The chain combines TRBV12-3 or TRBV12-4 with TRBJ1-5, with D maybe TRBD1 (5 bases). The CDR3 totals 13 residues. V dropped 5 bases and J dropped 13 bases, with 18 bases sitting between them. CDR3 sequence reads: CASSVSGGSSQHF. In DNA, the CDR3 is TGTGCCAGCAGTGTTAGCGGGGGTTCTTCGCAGCATTTT.

This clonotype has a handful of counts. The chain carries TRBV20-1 and TRBJ2-3; tentative D call: TRBD2 (6 bases). Germline V gene data show CDR1 as DFQATT and CDR2 as SNEGSKA (reference sequence). There are 15 residues in the CDR3. V was cut by 6 bases and J by 0 bases, with 16 bases left in between. CDR3 residues: CSASASEVSTDTQYF. CDR3 DNA sequence: TGCAGTGCATCCGCTAGCGAGGTTAGCACAGATACGCAGTATTTT.

In this sample, this clonotype turned up many times. This rearrangement joins TRBV6-5 to TRBJ1-1; D is possibly TRBD1 (5 bases). Trimming stripped 5 bases from V and 3 bases from J, with 19 bases between. Germline loops: CDR1 MNHEY, CDR2 SVGAGI. The CDR3 covers 16 residues. The CDR3 reads CASSHLGGRADTEAFF. The CDR3 DNA sequence: TGTGCCAGCAGTCACCTGGGGGGGAGGGCGGACACTGAAGCTTTCTTT.

CDR3 in DNA: TGCGCCAGCAGCTTGGCCGCATTGGGGGGCGAGGGCTACACCTTC. Protein: CASSLAALGGEGYTF. The V gene is TRBV5-1, the J gene TRBJ1-2; possibly TRBD1 for D (6 bases). The V gene's germline CDR1 is SGHRS and CDR2 YFSETQ. V dropped 0 bases and J dropped 8 bases, with 17 bases sitting between them. The CDR3 runs to 15 residues.